Listed here is a single T cell receptor (beta chain). Antigen: not known. Libraries were prepared by immunoSEQ multiplex PCR; TCRdb keeps only in-frame clonotypes and omits some of them. In the table there are 150,000 to 200,000 clones, 90% of which are singletons. Germline assignment: CDR1 SGHRS and CDR2 YFSETQ. This CDR3 comprises 14 residues. Trimming left V 3 bases short and J 10 bases short, with 19 bases between. The source of the sample is a study of T cell responses to AZD1222 COVID-19 vaccine. Study at large: Researchers grouped second doses given at about 4 or about 12 weeks into one pool.

Overall study findings and caveats: Most donors were white British and more were female, and clonal diversity was possibly underestimated. Per reports, nearly half of all spike-specific TCRs target regions that are unmutated in variants. Vaccine-related CD4 TCRs covered spike, predominating at 160-218 and 743-854.

This receptor was identified in an adult in good health. Sequencing used peripheral blood, obtained on day 0 of AZD1222 vaccination. The chain combines TRBV5-1 with TRBJ1-1; D gene unclear. The CDR3 DNA sequence: TGCGCCAGCAGCTCCTCCGGGCCAACCAACCGAGCTTTCTTT. This translates into CASSSSGPTNRAFF.